Listed below are T cell receptor beta chains from one sample, sequenced in a study of blood T cell repertoires in COVID-19. TCRdb's copy holds only in-frame clones and misses some; the assay was immunoSEQ multiplex PCR. The sample has about 180,000 clones; approximately 80% are singletons. The sample taken for sequencing was PBMCs or T cells enriched from blood (not recorded which). The source of these receptors is a man between 60 and 70 years old who had been exposed to COVID-19. Each CDR3 is given with its conserved first and last residue. Each record gives: J gene, D gene, clone size, V gene, CDR3 DNA, CDR3 protein. A D gene is named only where the DNA matches it firmly. Clone size is not always given. Where it is, it says once, few, many or a class for expanded clones.

>TRBJ1-2|TRBD1|once|TRBV27
TGTGCCAGCAGTTCTCCTCCAGGGGGACGAGACTATGGCTACACCTTC
CASSSPPGGRDYGYTF
>TRBJ2-7|.|.|TRBV28
TGTGCCAGCAGTTCCCTAGGCCGGGAGCAGTACTTC
CASSSLGREQYF
>TRBJ2-1|TRBD2|.|TRBV29-1
TGCAGCGTCGACAACGAATCTAGCGGGGCTTCCTACAATGAGCAGTTCTTC
CSVDNESSGASYNEQFF
>TRBJ2-3|.|.|TRBV4-1
TGCGCCAGCAGCCAAGATCTTACTTTTTCTGACACAGATACGCAGTATTTT
CASSQDLTFSDTDTQYF
>TRBJ1-1|.|.|TRBV5-5
TGTGCCAGCAGCTTGTTGCCGGAGACTGAAGCTTTCTTT
CASSLLPETEAFF
>TRBJ2-7|.|.|TRBV6-1
TGTGCCAGCAGTGAAGTCTCGCCAGGGATCTCCGAGCAGTACTTC
CASSEVSPGISEQYF
>TRBJ2-5|TRBD2|.|TRBV19
TGTGCCAGTAGTCCAAGCGGGGTGGGAGAGACCCAGTACTTC
CASSPSGVGETQYF
>TRBJ2-3|TRBD1|.|TRBV12-5
TGTGCTAGTGGTTTGGCCACCGGGACAGGGAGCACAGATACGCAGTATTTT
CASGLATGTGSTDTQYF
>TRBJ1-5|.|.|TRBV7-2
TGTGCCAGCAGCTTAGTAACAATGGGCAATCAGCCCCAGCATTTT
CASSLVTMGNQPQHF
>TRBJ2-7|.|.|TRBV11-2
TGTGCCAGCAAGGGCAGGGACTACGAGCAGTACTTC
CASKGRDYEQYF
>TRBJ2-1|TRBD1|.|TRBV5-1
TGCGCCAGCAGCTCGGGACAGGGGGTGGGGCGAGACAATGAGCAGTTCTTC
CASSSGQGVGRDNEQFF
>TRBJ2-5|.|.|TRBV7-2
TGTGCCAGCAGCTTAGCCTACCGGGACAATCAATACTTC
CASSLAYRDNQYF
>TRBJ1-4|.|once|TRBV3-1/TRBV3-2
TGTGCCACCGGGGGAGCAACTAATGAAAAACTGTTTTTT
CATGGATNEKLFF
>TRBJ2-3|TRBD2|.|TRBV7-6
TGTGCCAGCAGCTTAGGGAGCGGGAGTGCAGATACGCAGTATTTT
CASSLGSGSADTQYF
>TRBJ1-5|TRBD1|.|TRBV19
TGTGCCAGTAGCAGGGGGGAGCGCAATCAGCCCCAGCATTTT
CASSRGERNQPQHF
>TRBJ2-4|.|.|TRBV6-5
TGTGCCAGCAGTTATAGTGAATTAGCCAAAAACATTCAGTACTTC
CASSYSELAKNIQYF
>TRBJ1-6|.|.|TRBV2
TGTGCCAGCAGCCGACAGGCTGTGCCACCCCTCCACTTT
CASSRQAVPPLHF
>TRBJ2-1|TRBD1|.|TRBV30
TGTGCCTGGAGTGGGCACAGGGGACCTTACAATGAGCAGTTCTTC
CAWSGHRGPYNEQFF
>TRBJ2-3|TRBD2|.|TRBV6-5
TGTGCCAGCGGGGGGACTAGCGGGAGGACGGATACGCAGTATTTT
CASGGTSGRTDTQYF
>TRBJ2-1|.|few|TRBV24-1
TGTGCCACCCGGACAGTGACGGGGGAGCAGTTCTTC
CATRTVTGEQFF
>TRBJ1-5|TRBD1|few|TRBV3-1/TRBV3-2
TGTGCCAGCAGCCAAGGGACAGGGGCGGGCCAGCCCCAGCATTTT
CASSQGTGAGQPQHF
>TRBJ2-3|TRBD2|.|TRBV19
TGTGCCAGTAGTTGGATGGTCCTTAGCGGGAACACAGATACGCAGTATTTT
CASSWMVLSGNTDTQYF
>TRBJ1-1|.|.|TRBV11-2
TGTGCCAGCAGCCCCCGACAGATTACTGAAGCTTTCTTT
CASSPRQITEAFF
>TRBJ2-3|.|.|TRBV28
TGTGCCAGCAGTTTATCCCGGGGGTGGGGCTCTGGTACGCAGTATTTT
CASSLSRGWGSGTQYF
>TRBJ1-1|.|.|TRBV12-3/TRBV12-4
TGTGCCAGCAGCTTTAGGACAAAAGCTTTCTTT
CASSFRTKAFF
>TRBJ1-1|TRBD1|.|TRBV19
TGTGCCAGTAGTAGACTCTGGACAGGGGATGAAGCTTTCTTT
CASSRLWTGDEAFF
>TRBJ2-7|.|.|TRBV7-9
TGTGCCAGCAGCTTAGTAGGGGCGGAAGGCTACGAGCAGTACTTC
CASSLVGAEGYEQYF
>TRBJ1-1|.|once|TRBV5-6
TGTGCCAGCAGCTTGCGGGGGTACGACACTGAAGCTTTCTTT
CASSLRGYDTEAFF
>TRBJ2-2|.|.|TRBV5-4
TGTGCCAGCAGCCTCGCCGGACTTCGCACCGGGGAGCTGTTTTTT
CASSLAGLRTGELFF
>TRBJ2-1|.|few|TRBV5-8
TGTGCCAGCAGCTTTCTCGCGGGCCCAGTCCCCCTCTCCTACAATGAGCAGTTCTTC
CASSFLAGPVPLSYNEQFF
>TRBJ1-2|.|.|TRBV7-9
TGTGCCAGCAGCTCGGATGGGGTGAAAACAGGGAGCCCTAACTATGGCTACACCTTC
CASSSDGVKTGSPNYGYTF
>TRBJ2-5|.|.|TRBV5-5
TGTGCCAGCGGTCCTGTTTCTATGGCAGGGATGGAGACCCAGTACTTC
CASGPVSMAGMETQYF
>TRBJ2-2|TRBD2|.|TRBV19
TGTGCCAGTACTTCCGGACTAGCGGGATTCACCGGGGAGCTGTTTTTT
CASTSGLAGFTGELFF
>TRBJ1-2|.|.|TRBV27
TGTGCCAGCAGTTTGGGCCCTAATAGGGGCTACACCTTC
CASSLGPNRGYTF
>TRBJ2-3|.|.|TRBV7-3
TGTGCCAGCACCCCGGGGGTAAATCCAGATACGCAGTATTTT
CASTPGVNPDTQYF
>TRBJ1-1|TRBD1|.|TRBV5-4
TGTGCCAGCAGCTCCGGACAGGGGGAGTACACTGAAGCTTTCTTT
CASSSGQGEYTEAFF
>TRBJ2-3|.|once|TRBV4-3
TGCGCCAGCAGCCAGAGGGCAGGGGATACAGATACGCAGTATTTT
CASSQRAGDTDTQYF
>TRBJ2-7|.|.|TRBV11-2
TGTGCCAGCAGCCTGGGCTGGTCGGCTCAGTCTCATAAGGAGCAGTACTTC
CASSLGWSAQSHKEQYF
>TRBJ2-5|.|once|TRBV24-1
TGTGCCACCGGACTTGAGGGTAATCAAGAGACCCAGTACTTC
CATGLEGNQETQYF
>TRBJ2-5|TRBD2|.|TRBV20-1
TGCAGTGCTAGTGAGCTAGCGGGGGGGAGGGAGACCCAGTACTTC
CSASELAGGRETQYF
>TRBJ2-7|.|.|TRBV5-4
TGTGCCAGCAGCCCGAGGGGAACAGGGTACTACGAGCAGTACTTC
CASSPRGTGYYEQYF
>TRBJ2-1|.|.|TRBV11-2
TGTGCCAGCAGCCCCCTCAATGAGCAGTTCTTC
CASSPLNEQFF
>TRBJ2-7|TRBD1|once|TRBV5-1
TGCGCCAGCAGCCGTGCTAAAGGGGGCATGGACGAGCAGTACTTC
CASSRAKGGMDEQYF
>TRBJ2-2|.|once|TRBV24-1
TGTGCCACCAGTGACTTGATAGTTGGCGGGGAGCTGTTTTTT
CATSDLIVGGELFF
>TRBJ1-1|TRBD1|.|TRBV9
TGTGCCAGCAGCGATGAGGACAGGGGGAATGCGGCTGAAGCTTTCTTT
CASSDEDRGNAAEAFF
>TRBJ2-5|.|.|TRBV6-2/TRBV6-3
TGTGCCAGCAGTTATTCTACGGAGGCAGAGACCCAGTACTTC
CASSYSTEAETQYF
>TRBJ1-4|.|few|TRBV2
TGTGCCAGCAGTGATTGGCGGGGTTCATTGGGCGAAAAACTGTTTTTT
CASSDWRGSLGEKLFF
>TRBJ2-1|TRBD2|.|TRBV6-6
TGTGCCAGCTCAGGGGGACTAGCGGGAGGTCGGTATGAGCAGTTCTTC
CASSGGLAGGRYEQFF
>TRBJ2-1|TRBD2|.|TRBV3-1/TRBV3-2
TGTGCCAGCAGCCAAGCACGTTCGACTAGCGGATACAATGAGCAGTTCTTC
CASSQARSTSGYNEQFF